The 21 T cell receptor beta chains given below trace back to one sample, sequenced in a study of T cells after yellow fever vaccination. Each CDR3 protein is one row after TCRdb ran MiXCR on the 5' RACE reads. The sample records tens of thousands of distinct CDR3 sequences, approximately 5.9% being singletons. Sequencing used CD4+ T cells sorted from PBMCs, obtained approximately 16 days after the first yellow fever vaccination. These receptors originate from a man younger than 35 who received the YFV17D yellow fever vaccine.

The V and J genes are TRBV27 and TRBJ1-5; D unresolved. The germline V and J ends were trimmed by 5 bases and 9 bases, with 20 bases remaining between them. Germline assignment: CDR1 MNHEY and CDR2 SMNVEV (reference sequence). The CDR3 has 15 residues. Here the CDR3 reads CASSPPSGRRGPQHF. CDR3 bases: TGTGCCAGCAGTCCCCCGTCGGGGAGACGAGGGCCCCAGCATTTT.

This clonotype was detected ten times or more. This chain joins TRBV7-9 and TRBJ1-6; D is unclear. CDR1 is SEHNR, CDR2 FQNEAQ, per germline (reference sequence). Trimming cost V 1 base and J 10 bases, with 20 bases left between them. CDR3 length equals 17 residues. The CDR3 loop reads CASSLGLGMGLESPLHF. Here the CDR3 DNA reads TGTGCCAGCAGCTTAGGACTCGGTATGGGTTTAGAGTCACCCCTCCACTTT.

In this sample, this clonotype turned up a few times. The rearrangement links TRBV6-2 or TRBV6-3 to TRBJ2-5; TRBD2 matches at 7 bases. The V segment lost 2 bases and the J segment 6 bases; nucleotides outside the gene matches: 9. This CDR3 region has 15 residues. Germline assignment: CDR1 MNHEY and CDR2 SVGEGT. Here the CDR3 reads CASSYENGGGQTQYF. Written as DNA, the CDR3 is TGTGCCAGCAGTTACGAAAACGGCGGGGGACAGACCCAGTACTTC.

In this sample, this clonotype turned up many times. The genes are TRBV4-3 and TRBJ1-6; D uncertain. Germline CDR1 reads LGHNA; CDR2 reads YSLEER. Trimming took off 0 bases at V and 12 bases at J, with 15 bases between the two ends. There are 15 residues in the CDR3. The DNA for the CDR3 is TGCGCCAGCAGCCAAGATCAGGCTGCGGGCGGACCCCTCCACTTT. Its protein product is CASSQDQAAGGPLHF.

J is TRBJ1-1 and V is TRBV12-3 or TRBV12-4, with D unresolved. CDR3 length: 13 amino acids. With 3 bases removed from V and 4 bases from J, the gap between germline ends came to 9 bases. The chain's CDR3 is CASSFEEITEAFF. The CDR3 region has the DNA TGTGCCAGCAGTTTCGAAGAGATCACTGAAGCTTTCTTT.

This clonotype was recorded at least ten times. The chain has TRBV6-5 and TRBJ1-1; TRBD1 matches 8 bases. The CDR3 is made up of 13 amino acids. Trimming cost V 6 bases and J 5 bases; bases outside gene matches: 5. Germline V gene sequence: CDR1 MNHEY, CDR2 SVGAGI. The CDR3 sequence is CASSGDRGTEAFF. For the CDR3, the DNA is TGTGCCAGCAGCGGCGACAGGGGTACTGAAGCTTTCTTT.

Many counts were recorded for this clonotype. The chain has TRBV20-1 and TRBJ1-1; D is possibly TRBD1 (5 bases). Germline assignment: CDR1 DFQATT and CDR2 SNEGSKA (reference sequence). The V end was cut by 0 bases, the J end by 3 bases, with 8 bases between. The CDR3 totals 13 residues. The CDR3 sequence: CSARDQGDTEAFF. CDR3 bases: TGCAGTGCTAGAGACCAGGGTGACACTGAAGCTTTCTTT.

This clonotype was picked up many times. The rearrangement uses TRBV6-5 and TRBJ2-1; 7 bases map to TRBD2. This CDR3 region has 15 residues. Germline values: CDR1 MNHEY, CDR2 SVGAGI. V gave up 2 bases and J gave up 0 bases; unmatched junction bases: 1. CDR3 bases: TGTGCCAGCAGTTACACTAGCGACTCCTACAATGAGCAGTTCTTC. Residues: CASSYTSDSYNEQFF.

This clonotype was seen ten or more times. As DNA, the CDR3 is TGTGCCACCAGTGATCCAGGTAGTACTACAGATACGCAGTATTTT. Its translation is CATSDPGSTTDTQYF. V and J are TRBV24-1 and TRBJ2-3; no definite D call. The CDR3 has 15 amino acids. Germline V gene sequence: CDR1 KGHDR, CDR2 SFDVKD. V was shortened by 3 bases and J by 3 bases, with 12 bases between the two germline ends.

This clonotype has a count of ten or more. The chain carries TRBV7-3 and TRBJ2-3; D not certain. The ends were cut back, 5 bases at V and 2 bases at J, with 11 bases in the middle. The CDR3 runs to 14 residues. CDR1 SGHTA and CDR2 FQGTGA come from the germline V gene. The CDR3 loop reads CASSPGPATDTQYF. DNA of the CDR3: TGTGCCAGCAGCCCCGGACCAGCCACAGATACGCAGTATTTT.

At least ten counts were recorded for this clonotype. This chain connects TRBV7-2 to TRBJ2-5; 10 bases map to TRBD2. Germline V gene data show CDR1 as SGHTA and CDR2 as FQGNSA. After removal of 2 bases from V and 1 base from J, the junction contained 7 bases not matched to a gene. The CDR3 is 17 amino acids. The CDR3 loop is CASSLWASGGLQETQYF. The CDR3 DNA reads TGTGCCAGCAGCTTATGGGCTAGCGGGGGCCTCCAAGAGACCCAGTACTTC.

This clonotype came up many times. This sequence joins TRBV5-1 and TRBJ2-3; the D gene is possibly TRBD2 (6 bases). Germline V gives CDR1 SGHRS, CDR2 YFSETQ. Trimming cost V 4 bases and J 0 bases, with 12 bases left between them. The CDR3 has 15 amino acids. The CDR3 loop reads CASSGGTQSTDTQYF. As DNA, the CDR3 is TGCGCCAGCAGCGGGGGGACCCAAAGCACAGATACGCAGTATTTT.

This clonotype was seen at least ten times. The chain joins TRBV20-1 to TRBJ2-2; a possible D gene is TRBD2 (6 bases). CDR1 and CDR2 from the germline V gene are DFQATT and SNEGSKA (reference sequence). Trimming left V 1 base short and J 4 bases short, with 16 bases between. The CDR3 extends over 16 amino acids. The CDR3 sequence is CSARGLRRGPTGELFF. The DNA of the CDR3 is TGCAGTGCTAGAGGCCTCAGGAGGGGCCCCACCGGGGAGCTGTTTTTT.

This clonotype was recorded many times. The chain is built from TRBV6-5 and TRBJ1-2; D gene unclear. The CDR3 is 13 residues long. Trimming removed 5 bases from V and 2 bases from J, with 9 bases in between. CDR1 is MNHEY, CDR2 SVGAGI, per germline. This CDR3 reads CASSIQKNYGYTF. As DNA, the CDR3 is TGTGCCAGCAGTATCCAGAAAAACTATGGCTACACCTTC.

This clonotype has ten or more counts. The V call is TRBV5-1, the J call TRBJ1-4, with 8 positions matching TRBD1. CDR3 size: 16 residues. The V and J ends lost 0 bases and 6 bases, in that order; junction bases with no gene match: 7. Looked up from germline, CDR1 is SGHRS and CDR2 is YFSETQ. This chain's CDR3 is CASSLGTGRPDEKLFF. The CDR3 DNA reads TGCGCCAGCAGCTTGGGGACAGGGAGGCCAGATGAAAAACTGTTTTTT.

This clonotype was detected many times. V usage is TRBV5-1 and J usage is TRBJ2-5; D is ambiguous. The germline V gene encodes CDR1 SGHRS and CDR2 YFSETQ. V lost 4 bases to trimming and J lost 5 bases, with 9 bases between them. The CDR3 runs to 12 residues. The CDR3 bases are TGCGCCAGCAGCCTGGACCTCGAGACCCAGTACTTC. This sequence encodes CASSLDLETQYF.

This clonotype occurred many times. The chain joins TRBV20-1 to TRBJ1-1; tentative D call: TRBD1 (5 bases). Per the germline V gene, CDR1 is DFQATT and CDR2 is SNEGSKA (reference sequence). With 6 bases removed from V and 1 base from J, the gap between germline ends came to 12 bases. CDR3 size: 13 residues. The CDR3 sequence: CSATGGGNTEAFF. CDR3 sequence (DNA): TGCAGTGCCACGGGTGGGGGGAACACTGAAGCTTTCTTT.

This clonotype has ten or more counts. The conserved phenylalanine or tryptophan normally closing the CDR3 is absent here, so this likely arose from a read error. The limits of the CDR3 on the DNA are not certain, so only TCRdb's listed CDR3 is given. The J gene is TRBJ2-7, the V gene TRBV7-2. Germline CDR1 and CDR2: SGHTA and FQGNSA. 12 amino acids form the CDR3, both terminal residues included. The CDR3 is CASSYPSRGLAI.

This clonotype was seen at least ten times. The rearrangement uses TRBV20-1 and TRBJ1-2; no reliable D call. Trimming stripped 3 bases from V and 2 bases from J, with 16 bases between. This CDR3 region has 15 residues. Germline-derived CDR1 and CDR2 are DFQATT and SNEGSKA (reference sequence). CDR3 amino acids: CSASLHPSANYGYTF. The CDR3 bases are TGCAGTGCTAGTTTACACCCCAGCGCCAACTATGGCTACACCTTC.

This clonotype was seen ten or more times. V usage is TRBV14 and J usage is TRBJ2-5, with 12 bases fitting TRBD1. The germline gives CDR1 SGHDN, CDR2 FVKESK. The CDR3 is 16 residues long. Trimming cost V 3 bases and J 0 bases; bases outside gene matches: 2. As DNA, the CDR3 is TGTGCCAGCAGCCAGGGGACAGGGGGCTACCAAGAGACCCAGTACTTC. It specifies CASSQGTGGYQETQYF.

In its sample, this clonotype was seen many times. The chain's CDR3 is CASSLSVTSGGTKPSYEQYF. DNA for the CDR3: TGCGCCAGCAGCCTAAGCGTGACTAGCGGGGGGACTAAACCCTCCTACGAGCAGTACTTC. The chain carries TRBV4-3 and TRBJ2-7, with 13 bases matching TRBD2. Germline V gene data show CDR1 as LGHNA and CDR2 as YSLEER. The CDR3 is 20 residues long. V dropped 4 bases and J dropped 0; count of bases not matched to a gene: 15.